This T cell receptor beta chain comes out of a study of CD4 T cells in relation to SARS-CoV-2 and coronaviruses. Study-wide background: After roughly 9 days of antigen culture, PBMC TCR beta CDR3s were sequenced. General study points: Monoreactive clones expanded significantly more to SARS-CoV-2 than crossreactive clones did.

Naive and memory CD4+ T cells were separated from cryopreserved PBMCs. Produced via immunoSEQ multiplex PCR; TCRdb's table is partial and in-frame only. The repertoire includes more than 35,000 clones, more than 60% of them detected once, and less than 3.5% sits in the top ten. CDR1 and CDR2 (germline): MNHEY, SMNVEV (reference sequence). The ends lost 11 bases at V and 3 bases at J; junction bases unmatched: 8. This CDR3 has 14 amino acids. This clone was picked up a small number of times. The antigen remains unidentified. The receptor was isolated from an adult with COVID-19. This chain uses TRBV27 with TRBJ2-1; 9 bases line up with TRBD2. Input material: memory CD4+ T cells from PBMCs, cultured in vitro. The CDR3 region is CAARVAGDYNEQFF. The CDR3 nucleotides read TGTGCCGCTCGAGTAGCGGGGGACTACAATGAGCAGTTCTTC.